This passage covers 21 T cell receptor beta chains from one sample sequenced in a study of shared clonotypes between healthy human individuals. The assay was immunoSEQ multiplex PCR, and TCRdb's table has in-frame clones only and misses some. This sample has hundreds of thousands of clones, with approximately 80% found just once. Sequences were obtained from PBMCs. The receptor set was obtained from a woman aged 40 to 49 in good health. Some clones in this sample may be carry-over from other donors' samples.

The rearrangement links TRBV30 to TRBJ2-7, with 8 nucleotides matching TRBD2. There are 16 residues in the CDR3. V was clipped by 3 bases and J by 2 bases; unmatched bases: 12. The germline gives CDR1 GTSNPN, CDR2 SVGIG (reference sequence). The CDR3 is CAWSPFLAGGPYEQYF. The CDR3 DNA sequence: TGTGCCTGGAGCCCATTTTTGGCGGGAGGTCCCTACGAGCAGTACTTC. The full variable domain, completed using reference TRBV30 and TRBJ2-7, is SQTIHQWPATLVQPVGSPLSLECTVEGTSNPNLYWYRQAAGRGLQLLFYSVGIGQISSEVPQNLSASRPQDRQFILSSKKLLLSDSGFYLCAWSPFLAGGPYEQYFGPGTRLTVT.

The rearrangement joins TRBV19 to TRBJ1-2; a weak D match, TRBD1 (5 bases). Trimming cost V 6 bases and J 8 bases, with 16 bases left between them. The germline gives CDR1 LNHDA, CDR2 SQIVND (reference sequence). CDR3 size: 13 residues. The CDR3 sequence: CASRITGEMGYTF. DNA of the CDR3: TGTGCCAGTAGAATTACAGGCGAAATGGGCTACACCTTC. Variable domain in full (rest from reference TRBV19 and TRBJ1-2): DGGITQSPKYLFRKEGQNVTLSCEQNLNHDAMYWYRQDPGQGLRLIYYSQIVNDFQKGDIAEGYSVSREKKESFPLTVTSAQKNPTAFYLCASRITGEMGYTFGSGTRLTVV.

Comments on this clone: With only one base between it and a far larger clone, this is likely a read error. The chain carries TRBV7-3 and TRBJ2-5; D unresolved. This CDR3 has 14 residues. Germline V gene data show CDR1 as SGHTA and CDR2 as FQGTGA. Trimming cost V 7 bases and J 7 bases, with 19 bases left between them. The CDR3 bases are TGTGCCAGCAACCCTTCAAGCGAGTCACGGACCCAGTACTTC. Translating it yields CASNPSSESRTQYF. The whole variable domain, filled in from reference TRBV7-3 and TRBJ2-5, reads GAGVSQTPSNKVTEKGKYVELRCDPISGHTALYWYRQSLGQGPEFLIYFQGTGAADDSGLPNDRFFAVRPEGSVSTLKIQRTERGDSAVYLCASNPSSESRTQYFGPGTRLLVL.

Details on this clone: Other DNA sequences within the sample encode an identical CDR3. J is TRBJ2-7 and V is TRBV29-1; D is unresolved. The CDR3 runs to 11 residues. The ends were cut back, 4 bases at V and 2 bases at J, with 6 bases in the middle. Looked up from germline, CDR1 is SQVTM and CDR2 is ANQGSEA. The CDR3 nucleotides are TGCAGCGTTGGGGGTACCTACGAGCAGTACTTC. As protein: CSVGGTYEQYF.

This chain connects TRBV7-9 to TRBJ2-7; D perhaps matches TRBD2 (6 bases). This CDR3 region has 11 residues. From germline, CDR1 is SEHNR and CDR2 FQNEAQ (reference sequence). V lost 7 bases, J lost 7 bases, and 11 bases lay in between. In DNA, the CDR3 is TGTGCCAGCACCATCGGACTAGAGCAGTACTTC. Encoded protein: CASTIGLEQYF.

In this sample, this clone turned up many times. The same CDR3 is also encoded by other DNA sequences in this sample. The chain joins TRBV7-9 to TRBJ1-6; 10 nucleotides line up with TRBD1. V trimming: 0 bases; J trimming: 10 bases; junction bases outside the gene matches: 3. The CDR3 is 15 amino acids. Germline CDR1 reads SEHNR; CDR2 reads FQNEAQ (reference sequence). In DNA form, the CDR3 reads TGTGCCAGCAGCTTAGCCGGGACAGGGGAATCACCCCTCCACTTT. Residues: CASSLAGTGESPLHF.

This chain links TRBV30 with TRBJ2-3; 8 nucleotides align to TRBD1. V was clipped by 2 bases and J by 1 base; unmatched bases: 5. This CDR3 is 15 amino acids long. Germline CDR1 and CDR2: GTSNPN and SVGIG (reference sequence). The CDR3 loop is CAWSPQGVGTDTQYF. The CDR3 DNA sequence: TGTGCCTGGAGTCCACAGGGGGTAGGCACAGATACGCAGTATTTT.

Points on this clone: Given a far larger clone just one base away, this is likely a sequencing read error. The gene calls are TRBV25-1 and TRBJ2-7, with D possibly matching TRBD1 (5 bases). In germline, CDR1 is MGHDK, CDR2 SYGVNS. CDR3 length: 14 residues. Here the CDR3 DNA reads TGTGCCAGCAGTGACCTGACAGAAGCATACGAGCAGTGCTTC. The encoded protein is CASSDLTEAYEQCF.

A few counts support this clone. This sequence joins TRBV29-1 and TRBJ1-2; the D gene is possibly TRBD1 (6 bases). Trimming took 8 bases from V and 4 from J, leaving 14 bases between them. The CDR3 is 12 residues long. Germline V gene sequence: CDR1 SQVTM, CDR2 ANQGSEA. The CDR3 coding sequence is TGCAGCACTAAGGGGGTCGTCTATGGCTACACCTTC. Protein: CSTKGVVYGYTF. The full variable domain, with the rest looked up from reference TRBV29-1 and TRBJ1-2, is SAVISQKPSRDICQRGTSLTIQCQVDSQVTMMFWYRQQPGQSLTLIATANQGSEATYESGFVIDKFPISRPNLTFSTLTVSNMSPEDSSIYLCSTKGVVYGYTFGSGTRLTVV.

The chain recombines TRBV7-2 with TRBJ1-2; 8 positions match TRBD1. The V segment lost 5 bases and the J segment 7 bases; nucleotides outside the gene matches: 3. Per germline, CDR1 SGHTA and CDR2 FQGNSA. CDR3 size: 12 residues. The CDR3 sequence is CASSRTGSGYTF. The CDR3 region has the DNA TGTGCCAGCAGCCGGACAGGGAGTGGCTACACCTTC.

The V gene is TRBV5-1, the J gene TRBJ2-7; 7 bases match TRBD1. There are 14 residues in the CDR3. CDR1 is SGHRS and CDR2 is YFSETQ in the germline V gene. The junction had 7 bases not matched to a gene; V was cut back by 3 bases and J by 4 bases. CDR3: CASSWGTALYEQYF. The CDR3 nucleotides read TGCGCCAGCAGCTGGGGGACAGCGCTTTACGAGCAGTACTTC.

This clone was counted a single time. One base away lies a much larger clone, so this may be a sequencing read error. The chain recombines TRBV7-6 with TRBJ2-1; D is unclear. Trimming pared 2 bases from V and 7 bases from J, leaving 18 bases between. Germline V gives CDR1 SGHVS, CDR2 FNYEAQ. CDR3 size: 16 residues. The CDR3 bases are TGTGCCAGCAGCTTATCGTCTAGATCGATACTTAATGAGCAGTTCTTC. Its translation: CASSLSSRSILNEQFF. The full variable domain, completed using reference TRBV7-6 and TRBJ2-1, is GAGVSQSPRYKVTKRGQDVALRCDPISGHVSLYWYRQALGQGPEFLTYFNYEAQQDKSGLPNDRFSAERPEGSISTLTIQRTEQRDSAMYRCASSLSSRSILNEQFFGPGTRLTVL.

The CDR3 sequence is CASQSDRLDEQYF. Written as DNA, the CDR3 is TGTGCCAGCCAGTCGGACAGGCTTGACGAGCAGTACTTC. The V and J genes are TRBV18 and TRBJ2-7, with 7 bases aligning to TRBD1. The CDR3 contains 13 residues. CDR1 is KGHSH, CDR2 LQKENI, per germline. V gave up 8 bases and J gave up 5 bases; unmatched junction bases: 9.

This rearrangement joins TRBV4-1 to TRBJ2-7, with a possible D match to TRBD2 (5 bases). V gave up 7 bases and J gave up 0 bases, with 16 bases separating them. CDR3 length equals 15 residues. In germline, CDR1 is MGHRA, CDR2 YSYEKL. The CDR3 sequence: CASKSSRGSSYEQYF. CDR3 coding DNA: TGCGCCAGCAAGTCTTCGCGTGGGAGCTCCTACGAGCAGTACTTC.

This clone was recorded many times. The chain uses TRBV9 and TRBJ1-1; no clear D gene. Looked up from germline, CDR1 is SGDLS and CDR2 is YYNGEE. There are 14 residues in the CDR3. The V end was cut by 3 bases, the J end by 1 base, with 10 bases between. The CDR3 nucleotides read TGTGCCAGCAGCGAGCGGGTGGGGAACACTGAAGCTTTCTTT. Encoded protein: CASSERVGNTEAFF.

To note about this clone: The sample holds other DNA sequences that translate to the same CDR3. The genes are TRBV29-1 and TRBJ1-1, with TRBD1 matching 10 bases. The CDR3 spans 12 residues. V lost 7 bases to trimming and J lost 5 bases; unmatched junction nucleotides: 4. Germline V gene sequence: CDR1 SQVTM, CDR2 ANQGSEA. CDR3 region: CSAGTGETEAFF. Written as DNA, the CDR3 is TGCAGCGCCGGGACAGGGGAGACTGAAGCTTTCTTT.

The chain couples TRBV7-8 to TRBJ1-1; D gene uncertain. Germline V lookup: CDR1 SGHVS, CDR2 FQNEAQ. The length of the CDR3 is 13 residues. V lost 2 bases and J 1 base, leaving 5 bases between the germline ends. CDR3 residues: CASSLYTNTEAFF. The CDR3 DNA reads TGTGCCAGCAGCTTATATACGAACACTGAAGCTTTCTTT. The full variable domain, with the rest looked up from reference TRBV7-8 and TRBJ1-1, is GAGVSQSPRYKVAKRGQDVALRCDPISGHVSLFWYQQALGQGPEFLTYFQNEAQLDKSGLPSDRFFAERPEGSVSTLKIQRTQQEDSAVYLCASSLYTNTEAFFGQGTRLTVV.

This rearrangement joins TRBV28 to TRBJ2-7; D might be TRBD1 or TRBD2, each matching 5 bases. Between the trimmed V and J ends, which lost 8 bases and 2 bases, there was a span of 16 bases. Germline-derived CDR1 and CDR2 are MDHEN and SYDVKM. The CDR3 runs 14 residues. The CDR3 sequence: CASGESGNPYEQYF. For the CDR3, the DNA is TGTGCCAGCGGGGAGTCAGGGAACCCCTACGAGCAGTACTTC.

The chain recombines TRBV14 with TRBJ2-1, with unresolved D. The CDR3 extends over 15 amino acids. Germline loops: CDR1 SGHDN, CDR2 FVKESK. Trimming took off 1 base at V and 4 bases at J, with 11 bases between the two ends. The CDR3 DNA is TGTGCCAGCAGCCAAGGGCAGAAACTGTACAATGAGCAGTTCTTC. Translated: CASSQGQKLYNEQFF.

This clone was observed at least ten times. The rearrangement joins TRBV18 to TRBJ1-1; D is undetermined. V gave up 6 bases and J gave up 1 base, with 9 bases separating them. The CDR3 contains 13 residues. Germline lookup yields CDR1 KGHSH and CDR2 LQKENI. CDR3 in amino acids: CASSGGWNTEAFF. DNA for the CDR3: TGTGCCAGCTCCGGAGGGTGGAACACTGAAGCTTTCTTT.

The CDR3 is CASSSTGGEVREKLFF. DNA of the CDR3: TGCGCCAGCAGCTCTACAGGGGGAGAAGTTCGTGAAAAACTGTTTTTT. The J gene is TRBJ1-4, the V gene TRBV5-1; 8 bases align to TRBD1. The germline gives CDR1 SGHRS, CDR2 YFSETQ. J lost 7 bases, V lost 3 bases, and 11 bases had no gene match. The CDR3 has 16 amino acids.